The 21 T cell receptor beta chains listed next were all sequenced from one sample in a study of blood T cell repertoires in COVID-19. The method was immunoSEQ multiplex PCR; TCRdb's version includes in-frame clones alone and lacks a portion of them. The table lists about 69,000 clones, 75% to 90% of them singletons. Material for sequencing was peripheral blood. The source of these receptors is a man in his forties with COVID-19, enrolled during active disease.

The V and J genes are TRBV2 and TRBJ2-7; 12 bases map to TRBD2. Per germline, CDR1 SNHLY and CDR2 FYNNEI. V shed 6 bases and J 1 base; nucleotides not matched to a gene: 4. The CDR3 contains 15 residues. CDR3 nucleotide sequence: TGTGCCAGCAGCTTAACTAGCGGGGGGTCCTACGAGCAGTACTTC. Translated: CASSLTSGGSYEQYF. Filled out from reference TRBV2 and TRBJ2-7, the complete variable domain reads EPEVTQTPSHQVTQMGQEVILRCVPISNHLYFYWYRQILGQKVEFLVSFYNNEISEKSEIFDDQFSVERPDGSNFTLKIRSTKLEDSAMYFCASSLTSGGSYEQYFGPGTRLTVT.

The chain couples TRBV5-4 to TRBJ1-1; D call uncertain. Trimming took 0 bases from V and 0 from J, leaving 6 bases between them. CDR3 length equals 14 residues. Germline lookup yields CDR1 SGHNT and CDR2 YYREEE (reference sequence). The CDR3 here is CASSLDRMNTEAFF. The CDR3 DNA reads TGTGCCAGCAGCTTGGACAGAATGAACACTGAAGCTTTCTTT.

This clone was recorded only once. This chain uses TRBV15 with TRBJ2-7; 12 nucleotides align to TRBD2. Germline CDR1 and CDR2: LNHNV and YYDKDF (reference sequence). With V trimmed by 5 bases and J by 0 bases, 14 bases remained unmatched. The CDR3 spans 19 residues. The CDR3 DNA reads TGTGCCACCAGCGACGTTCCTGGGCTAGCGGGGGGGACCTCCTACGAGCAGTACTTC. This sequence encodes CATSDVPGLAGGTSYEQYF.

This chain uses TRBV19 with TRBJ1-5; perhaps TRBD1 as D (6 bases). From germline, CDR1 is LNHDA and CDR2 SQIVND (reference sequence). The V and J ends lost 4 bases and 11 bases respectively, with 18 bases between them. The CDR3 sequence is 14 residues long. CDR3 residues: CASSRETGLGTQHF. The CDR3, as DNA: TGTGCCAGTAGTAGGGAGACAGGTTTAGGGACCCAGCATTTT.

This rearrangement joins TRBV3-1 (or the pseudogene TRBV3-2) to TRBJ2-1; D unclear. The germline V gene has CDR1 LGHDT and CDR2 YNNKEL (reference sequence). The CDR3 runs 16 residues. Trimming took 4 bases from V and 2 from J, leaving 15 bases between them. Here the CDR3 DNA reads TGTGCCAGCAGCCGGCTAGTTGGCTCAACCTACAATGAGCAGTTCTTC. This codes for CASSRLVGSTYNEQFF.

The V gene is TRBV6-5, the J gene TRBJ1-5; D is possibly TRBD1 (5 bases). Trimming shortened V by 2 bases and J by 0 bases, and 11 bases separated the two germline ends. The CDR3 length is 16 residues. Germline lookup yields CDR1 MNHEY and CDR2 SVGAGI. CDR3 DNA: TGTGCCAGCAGTTACGGACAAGGGTATAGCAATCAGCCCCAGCATTTT. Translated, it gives CASSYGQGYSNQPQHF.

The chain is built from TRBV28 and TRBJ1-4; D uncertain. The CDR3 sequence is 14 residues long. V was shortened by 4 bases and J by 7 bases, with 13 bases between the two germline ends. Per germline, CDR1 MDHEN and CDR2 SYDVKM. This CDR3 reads CASSSTLGPEKLFF. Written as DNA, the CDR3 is TGTGCCAGCAGTTCCACCCTAGGTCCTGAAAAACTGTTTTTT. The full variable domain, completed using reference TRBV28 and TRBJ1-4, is DVKVTQSSRYLVKRTGEKVFLECVQDMDHENMFWYRQDPGLGLRLIYFSYDVKMKEKGDIPEGYSVSREKKERFSLILESASTNQTSMYLCASSSTLGPEKLFFGSGTQLSVL.

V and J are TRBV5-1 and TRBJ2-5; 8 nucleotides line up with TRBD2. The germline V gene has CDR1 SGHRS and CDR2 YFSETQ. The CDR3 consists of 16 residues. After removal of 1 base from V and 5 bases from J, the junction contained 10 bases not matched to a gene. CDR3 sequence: CASSLSVSGGLETQYF. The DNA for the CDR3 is TGCGCCAGCAGCTTGTCGGTGTCGGGGGGGCTGGAGACCCAGTACTTC.

Here the CDR3 reads CASSGGDTRPGKLFF. The CDR3 bases are TGCGCCAGCAGCGGGGGGGACACCCGTCCCGGAAAACTGTTTTTT. The V gene is TRBV5-1, the J gene TRBJ1-4, with a weak D call TRBD1 (6 bases). The V end lost 4 bases, the J end lost 10 bases, and 20 bases lay between the germline ends. Germline CDR1 reads SGHRS; CDR2 reads YFSETQ. The CDR3 totals 15 residues.

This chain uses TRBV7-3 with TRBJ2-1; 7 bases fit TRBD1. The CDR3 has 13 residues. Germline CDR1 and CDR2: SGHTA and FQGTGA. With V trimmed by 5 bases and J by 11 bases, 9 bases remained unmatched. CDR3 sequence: CASSTDRQGQQFF. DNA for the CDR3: TGTGCCAGCAGCACCGATCGACAGGGACAGCAGTTCTTC.

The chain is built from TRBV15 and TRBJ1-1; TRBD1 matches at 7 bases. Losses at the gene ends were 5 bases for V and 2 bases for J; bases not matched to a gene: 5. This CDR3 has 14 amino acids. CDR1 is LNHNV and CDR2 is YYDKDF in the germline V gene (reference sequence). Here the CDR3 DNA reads TGTGCCACCAGCGGCGGGACAGTCAACACTGAAGCTTTCTTT. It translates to CATSGGTVNTEAFF.

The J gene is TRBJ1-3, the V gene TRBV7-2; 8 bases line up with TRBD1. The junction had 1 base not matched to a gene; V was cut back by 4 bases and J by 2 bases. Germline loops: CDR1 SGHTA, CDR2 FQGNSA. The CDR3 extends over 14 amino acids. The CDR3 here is CASSSGQAGNTIYF. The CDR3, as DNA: TGTGCCAGCAGCTCGGGACAGGCTGGAAACACCATATATTTT.

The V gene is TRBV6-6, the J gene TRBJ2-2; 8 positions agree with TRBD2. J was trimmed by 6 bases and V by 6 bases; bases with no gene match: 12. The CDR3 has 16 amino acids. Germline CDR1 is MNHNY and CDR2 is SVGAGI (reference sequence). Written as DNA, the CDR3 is TGTGCCAGCAGGATGTCCGGGACTAGGGGGGCCGGGGAGCTGTTTTTT. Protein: CASRMSGTRGAGELFF.

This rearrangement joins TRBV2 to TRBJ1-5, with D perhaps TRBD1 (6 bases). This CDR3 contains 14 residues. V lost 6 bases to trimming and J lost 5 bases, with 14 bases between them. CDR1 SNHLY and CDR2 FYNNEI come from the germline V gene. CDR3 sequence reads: CASRGHGTYQPQHF. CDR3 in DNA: TGTGCCAGCAGGGGACATGGCACCTATCAGCCCCAGCATTTT.

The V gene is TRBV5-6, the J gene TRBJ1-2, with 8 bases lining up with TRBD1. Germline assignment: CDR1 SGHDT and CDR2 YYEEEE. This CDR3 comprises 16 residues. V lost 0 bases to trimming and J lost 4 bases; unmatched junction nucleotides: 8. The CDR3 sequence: CASSLDPGGQRYGYTF. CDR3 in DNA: TGTGCCAGCAGCTTGGACCCAGGGGGCCAGCGCTATGGCTACACCTTC.

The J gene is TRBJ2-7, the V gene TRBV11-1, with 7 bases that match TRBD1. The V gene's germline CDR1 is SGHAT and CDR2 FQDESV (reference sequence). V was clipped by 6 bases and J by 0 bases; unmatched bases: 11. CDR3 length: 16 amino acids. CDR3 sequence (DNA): TGTGCCAGCAGGCCCTATGGGGGACAGTTCTCCTACGAGCAGTACTTC. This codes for CASRPYGGQFSYEQYF.

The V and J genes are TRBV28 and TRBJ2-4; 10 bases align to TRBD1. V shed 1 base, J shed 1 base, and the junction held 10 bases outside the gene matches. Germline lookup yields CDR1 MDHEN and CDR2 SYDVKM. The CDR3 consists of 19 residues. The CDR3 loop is CASSLSWDRGRRAKNIQYF. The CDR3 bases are TGTGCCAGCAGTTTATCCTGGGACAGGGGCCGTAGGGCCAAAAACATTCAGTACTTC.

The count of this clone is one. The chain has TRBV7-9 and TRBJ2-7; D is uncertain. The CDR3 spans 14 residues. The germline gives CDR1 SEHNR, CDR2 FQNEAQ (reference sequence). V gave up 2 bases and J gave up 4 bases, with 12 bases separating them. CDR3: CASSLPPNPYEQYF. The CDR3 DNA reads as TGTGCCAGCAGCTTACCGCCTAACCCTTACGAGCAGTACTTC.

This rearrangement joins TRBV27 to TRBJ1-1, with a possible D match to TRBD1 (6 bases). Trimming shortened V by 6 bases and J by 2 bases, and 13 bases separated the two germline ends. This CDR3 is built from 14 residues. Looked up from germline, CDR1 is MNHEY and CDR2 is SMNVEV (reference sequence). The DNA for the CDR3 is TGTGCCAGCAGCCCGGGACAAGAAAACACTGAAGCTTTCTTT. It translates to CASSPGQENTEAFF.

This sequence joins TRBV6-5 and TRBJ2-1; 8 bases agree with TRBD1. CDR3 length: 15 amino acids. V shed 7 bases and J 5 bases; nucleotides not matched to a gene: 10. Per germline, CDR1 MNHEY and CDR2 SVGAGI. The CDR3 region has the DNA TGTGCCAGCAATTTTTTGGGACAGGAGAACAATGAGCAGTTCTTC. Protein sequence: CASNFLGQENNEQFF.

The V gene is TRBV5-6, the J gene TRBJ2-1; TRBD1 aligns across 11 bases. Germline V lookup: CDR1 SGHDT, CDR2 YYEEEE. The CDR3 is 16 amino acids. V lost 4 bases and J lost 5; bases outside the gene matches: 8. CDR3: CASSIWTGGRDNEQFF. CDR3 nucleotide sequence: TGTGCCAGCAGCATCTGGACAGGGGGCAGGGACAATGAGCAGTTCTTC.